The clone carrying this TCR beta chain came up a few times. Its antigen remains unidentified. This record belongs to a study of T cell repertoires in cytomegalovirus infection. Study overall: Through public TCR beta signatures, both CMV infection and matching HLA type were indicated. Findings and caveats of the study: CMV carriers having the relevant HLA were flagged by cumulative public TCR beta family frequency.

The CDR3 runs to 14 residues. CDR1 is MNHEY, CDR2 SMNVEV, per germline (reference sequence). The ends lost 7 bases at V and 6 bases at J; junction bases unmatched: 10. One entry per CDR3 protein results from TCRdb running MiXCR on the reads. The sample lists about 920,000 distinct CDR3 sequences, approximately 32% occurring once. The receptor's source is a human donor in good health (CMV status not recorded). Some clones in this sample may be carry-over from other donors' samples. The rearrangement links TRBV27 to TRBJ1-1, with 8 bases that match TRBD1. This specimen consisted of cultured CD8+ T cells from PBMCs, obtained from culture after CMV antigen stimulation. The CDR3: CASKADRGRAEAFF. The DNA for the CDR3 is TGTGCCAGCAAGGCAGACAGGGGCCGAGCTGAAGCTTTCTTT.